These T cell receptor beta chains were read from a single sample in a study of cytomegalovirus exposure and HLA in healthy donors. Profiling relied on immunoSEQ multiplex PCR, and the TCRdb table lists in-frame clones only, not all of them. The sample lists about 130,000 clones; 89% were seen once. The material sequenced was PBMCs. Receptor source: a young woman in good health and CMV-seropositive. CDR3s include the opening cysteine and the closing phenylalanine or tryptophan. The D gene is left open where the match is weak. The size field is filled for only some rows; it gives once, few, many or a size class.

j_gene,d_gene,v_gene,abundance,CDR3nt,CDR3aa
TRBJ1-1,NA,TRBV13,NA,TGTGCCAGCAGCCCAAGGGTGGGCGGGATGATGAACACTGAAGCTTTCTTT,CASSPRVGGMMNTEAFF
TRBJ2-3,TRBD2,TRBV7-8,NA,TGTGCCAGCAGCTCTGGACTAGCGGGGGACTCACTCCATACGCAGTATTTT,CASSSGLAGDSLHTQYF
TRBJ2-5,NA,TRBV6-6,NA,TGTGCCAGCAGTTACGAGGCGGGTGGAGAGACCCAGTACTTC,CASSYEAGGETQYF
TRBJ1-1,TRBD1,TRBV28,NA,TGTGCCAGCAGTTTCGGGGGACAGGGGAACACTGAAGCTTTCTTT,CASSFGGQGNTEAFF
TRBJ1-6,NA,TRBV27,few,TGTGCCAGCAGTCAGACCGGGTTAAATTCACCCCTCCACTTT,CASSQTGLNSPLHF
TRBJ1-6,NA,TRBV6-5,once,TGTGCCAGTGCCGGGGGGGTTTTAGAACCCCTCCACTTT,CASAGGVLEPLHF
TRBJ2-1,NA,TRBV28,NA,TGTGCCAGCAGTTTACCACCGAGCGGTCGCTCCTACAATGAGCAGTTCTTC,CASSLPPSGRSYNEQFF
TRBJ2-3,NA,TRBV7-2,NA,TGTGCCAGCAGCTTAGACGGCGGGGGCACAGATACGCAGTATTTT,CASSLDGGGTDTQYF
TRBJ1-4,NA,TRBV7-9,NA,TGTGCCAGCAGCTTAGCTGAGTGGAGGAAGGAAAAACTGTTTTTT,CASSLAEWRKEKLFF
TRBJ2-7,NA,TRBV27,NA,TGTGCCAGCAGGCCGAGGGCCGAGGGCTACGAGCAGTACTTC,CASRPRAEGYEQYF
TRBJ2-3,TRBD1,TRBV27,NA,TGTGCCAGCAGTCCCTCGGGACAGGTACACACAGATACGCAGTATTTT,CASSPSGQVHTDTQYF
TRBJ2-3,TRBD2,TRBV6-4,NA,TGTGCCAGCAGTGACTCGACTAGCGGGGCTTGGTATTTT,CASSDSTSGAWYF
TRBJ1-2,NA,TRBV28,NA,TGTGCCAGCAGTTTACGGGACACCTCCTGGGTTCGGTATGGCTACACCTTC,CASSLRDTSWVRYGYTF
TRBJ1-2,NA,TRBV30,NA,TGTGCCTGGAGTGTAAAACGGCAGGATGGCTACACCTTC,CAWSVKRQDGYTF
TRBJ1-2,NA,TRBV5-4,NA,TGTGCCAGCAGCTTGGCCAGACAGGTCTATGGCTACACCTTC,CASSLARQVYGYTF
TRBJ1-1,NA,TRBV29-1,NA,TGCAGCGTTTCGGGGGACACTGAAGCTTTCTTT,CSVSGDTEAFF
TRBJ1-2,TRBD1,TRBV19,NA,TGTGCCAGTAAGAGGGGGCGCAGCTATGGCTACACCTTC,CASKRGRSYGYTF
TRBJ2-7,NA,TRBV4-3,NA,TGCGCCAGCAGCCAAGGACGGGGGAGCTACGAGCAGTACTTC,CASSQGRGSYEQYF
TRBJ2-7,TRBD2,TRBV27,NA,TGTGCCAGCAGCCTCATTCTAGCGGGGGGGCCCTACGAGCAGTACTTC,CASSLILAGGPYEQYF
TRBJ1-3,NA,TRBV5-6,NA,TGTGCCAGCAGCTTGGCCCTAGGATTTGGAAACACCATATATTTT,CASSLALGFGNTIYF
TRBJ1-3,NA,TRBV4-2,once,TGTGCCAGCAGCCCCTTAGGGAGCAGTGTCTCTGGAAACACCATATATTTT,CASSPLGSSVSGNTIYF
TRBJ2-7,NA,TRBV7-6,NA,TGTGCCAGCAGCGAAACAGGGGGGGACTACGAGCAGTACTTC,CASSETGGDYEQYF
TRBJ1-6,NA,TRBV5-4,NA,TGTGCCAGCAGCTTGGCTGGGGGCTTTAATTCACCCCTCCACTTT,CASSLAGGFNSPLHF
TRBJ2-2,TRBD2,TRBV5-1,NA,TGCGCCAGCAGCCTGATGGGAAGCGGGGGGCCGGACACCGGGGAGCTGTTTTTT,CASSLMGSGGPDTGELFF
TRBJ2-1,TRBD2,TRBV27,NA,TGTGCCAGCAGTTCAAGCCCTAGCGGGGGCAACAATGAGCAGTTCTTC,CASSSSPSGGNNEQFF
TRBJ1-1,TRBD1,TRBV27,NA,TGTGCCAGCAGTTTTAGCGGGACAGGGGGCACTGAAGCTTTCTTT,CASSFSGTGGTEAFF
TRBJ1-1,NA,TRBV10-3,NA,TGTGCCATCAGTGCGGTTTGGAACACTGAAGCTTTCTTT,CAISAVWNTEAFF
TRBJ1-2,TRBD1,TRBV28,NA,TGTGCCAGCAGTTCGGACAGGGGCTATGGCTACACCTTC,CASSSDRGYGYTF
TRBJ1-5,NA,TRBV2,NA,TGTGCCAGCAGTGAAGGAATCACAAGCAATCAGCCCCAGCATTTT,CASSEGITSNQPQHF
TRBJ1-1,NA,TRBV7-8,NA,TGTGCCAGCAGCGGACGGACTGGAATGAACACTGAAGCTTTCTTT,CASSGRTGMNTEAFF
TRBJ1-3,NA,TRBV28,once,TGTGCCAGCAGTCCGTACAGCTCTGGAAACACCATATATTTT,CASSPYSSGNTIYF
TRBJ1-2,TRBD1,TRBV7-9,NA,TGTGCCAGCAACATCCCGGAACAGGGGATGTATGGCTACACCTTC,CASNIPEQGMYGYTF
TRBJ2-3,TRBD2,TRBV28,NA,TGTGCCAGCAGTTTTGAGCCCCGGACTAGCGTGCGTAACCCCAGCACAGATACGCAGTATTTT,CASSFEPRTSVRNPSTDTQYF
TRBJ2-2,NA,TRBV2,NA,TGTGCCAGCAGCCCACAGGGCAGGAACACCGGGGAGCTGTTTTTT,CASSPQGRNTGELFF
TRBJ2-1,TRBD2,TRBV4-1,few,TGCGCCAGCAGCCGACACGCTAGCGGGGCCCACAATGAGCAGTTCTTC,CASSRHASGAHNEQFF
TRBJ1-4,NA,TRBV5-1,NA,TGCGCCAGCAGCTTGATTCAGGCTAAGGTCGGTGAAAAACTGTTTTTT,CASSLIQAKVGEKLFF
TRBJ2-7,NA,TRBV12-5,NA,TGTGCTAGTGGTGTAGGGGCCCTCATGGTGGAGCAGTACTTC,CASGVGALMVEQYF
TRBJ2-6,TRBD2,TRBV13,NA,TGTGCCAGCAGCCCGGGTAGCGGGGGGTCCTCTGGGGCCAACGTCCTGACTTTC,CASSPGSGGSSGANVLTF
TRBJ1-2,NA,TRBV21-1,NA,TGTGCCAGCAGCAAGGCGGACAGGGGGCTCGATGGCTACACCTTC,CASSKADRGLDGYTF
TRBJ2-1,TRBD2,TRBV4-3,NA,TGCGCCAGCAGCCAAGATAGTAAAGCGGGGTTCAACAATGAGCAGTTCTTC,CASSQDSKAGFNNEQFF